This entry describes one T cell receptor (beta chain). Its antigen is still unknown. The CDR3 extends over 17 amino acids. With 0 bases removed from V and 2 bases from J, the gap between germline ends came to 17 bases. Germline loops: CDR1 SGDLS, CDR2 YYNGEE. These data originate in a study of CD8+CD57+ T cells in acquired aplastic anemia. Across the study: Sorting CD4+ and CD8+ cells gave DNA averaging about 3.3 ug.

Patients sequenced had flow cytometry evidence of CD8+CD57+ cell expansion. Every one of the patients had aplastic anemia (severe, acquired). Study observations and caveats: Overlapping CD8+ CDR3 repertoires of patients and controls contained about 27 shared sequences.

CDR3 and TCR beta VDJ profiling relied on genomic DNA as the template. TCRdb fed the reads into MiXCR, producing one record per CDR3 protein. The sample holds hundreds of thousands of distinct CDR3 sequences, around 30% seen once. The sample consisted of sorted CD4+, CD8+, or CD8+CD57+ T cells (not recorded which) from PBMCs. The genes are TRBV9 and TRBJ1-2; D call uncertain. The clonotype originates from a human donor with aplastic anemia. CDR3 nucleotides: TGTGCCAGCAGCGTAGATGGCAGTTTAAAGGCCAACTATGGCTACACCTTC. This codes for CASSVDGSLKANYGYTF.